This TCR beta chain emerged from a study of blood T cell repertoires in COVID-19 (dated by TCRdb to 2019 to 2021). Turning to the overall study: Samples covering the acute and convalescent phases of COVID-19 were provided by collaborators in the United States, Italy and Spain. The prospective study material was composed of cDNA or gDNA derived from T cells, B-cell-depleted T cells, or PBMCs. The dataset comprised deeply sampled blood TCRbeta repertoires from subjects exposed to, actively infected with, or recovered from COVID-19. The repertoires were made available in a free public database intended to serve as a resource for research on the immune response to SARS-CoV-2. Samples came from the ongoing ImmuneRACE study (first 160 participants) plus 1,254 subjects from 6 global collaborators. Sample metadata almost always included a de-identified subject ID, COVID-19 status, age in years and sex. Where available, HLA class I and class II types were taken from metadata supplied by the sample provider and were not determined by assay-based typing. Findings and caveats that apply to the study as a whole: The amount of clinical and demographic metadata varied by source and participant and was provided uncurated.

Notes on this clone: Its antigen target is currently unknown. The input lacks base qualities; no much larger clone sits a single base away.

V lost 0 bases and J lost 0 bases; the stretch between them is 3 bases long. CDR1 and CDR2, per the germline V gene, are MNHNS and SASEGT. Including cysteine and phenylalanine, the CDR3 has 14 amino acids. The DNA shown is the 42-base CDR3, in frame from base 1. TCRbeta CDR3 regions were amplified from genomic DNA using the immunoSEQ Assay, a bias-controlled multiplex PCR. As for how the authors treated the data: The number of nucleated cells in each sample was estimated by amplification of reference gene primers within the assay. Sequence reads were collapsed and filtered to measure the absolute abundance of every unique TCRbeta CDR3 rearrangement. For each sample, productive Simpson clonality was calculated as the square root of Simpson's diversity index over productive rearrangements. This is the immuneACCESS table as TCRdb keeps it, with only in-frame sequences that have V and J called. A part of the clones is gone; compared with another copy, unresolved V genes explain less than half, and the rest is unexplained. Clonal size and the V and J genes are those of that table, whereas D and trimming came from the DNA. The sample includes 150,000 to 200,000 clones, with around four fifths observed a single time. 10% to 15% of the sample is held by the ten biggest clonotypes.

Another Seattle source contributed samples from volunteer blood donors who had recovered from COVID-19. The collaborating institutions used their own protocols to collect whole blood in K2EDTA tubes. For TCRbeta analysis, collaborators shipped samples as frozen whole blood, isolated PBMCs, or DNA extracted from either of those sample types. The V and J genes are TRBV6-1 and TRBJ1-5; no D gene call is confident. This sequence was found in a man in his 70s who had recovered from COVID-19. Sequencing used peripheral blood. The bases read TGTGCCAGCAGTGAAGCCTTTAGCAATCAGCCCCAGCATTTT. Translated, it reads CASSEAFSNQPQHF.